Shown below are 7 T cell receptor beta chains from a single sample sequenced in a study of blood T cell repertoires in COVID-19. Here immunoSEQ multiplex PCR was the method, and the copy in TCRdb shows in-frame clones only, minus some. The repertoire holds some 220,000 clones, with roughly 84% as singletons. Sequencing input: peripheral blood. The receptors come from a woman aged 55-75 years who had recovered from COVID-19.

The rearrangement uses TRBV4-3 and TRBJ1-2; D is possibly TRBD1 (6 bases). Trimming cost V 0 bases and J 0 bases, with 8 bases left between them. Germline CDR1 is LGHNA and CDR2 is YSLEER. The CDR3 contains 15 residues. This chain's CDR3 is CASSQEDSSNYGYTF. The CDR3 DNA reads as TGCGCCAGCAGCCAAGAGGACAGTTCTAACTATGGCTACACCTTC.

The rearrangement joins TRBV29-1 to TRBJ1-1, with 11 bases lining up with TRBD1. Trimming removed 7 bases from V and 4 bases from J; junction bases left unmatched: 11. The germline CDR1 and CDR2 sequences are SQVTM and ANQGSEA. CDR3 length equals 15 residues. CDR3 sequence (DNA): TGCAGCGCGGAGAGATCCGGGACAGGGGGCACTGAAGCTTTCTTT. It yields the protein CSAERSGTGGTEAFF.

The CDR3 sequence is CASSKVGQGFNEQYF. The CDR3 bases are TGTGCCAGCAGCAAGGTAGGGCAGGGGTTCAACGAGCAGTACTTC. The gene calls are TRBV6-6 and TRBJ2-7; the D gene is possibly TRBD1 (6 bases). The CDR3 consists of 15 residues. V lost 6 bases and J lost 5, with 20 bases in between. Germline-derived CDR1 and CDR2 are MNHNY and SVGAGI (reference sequence).

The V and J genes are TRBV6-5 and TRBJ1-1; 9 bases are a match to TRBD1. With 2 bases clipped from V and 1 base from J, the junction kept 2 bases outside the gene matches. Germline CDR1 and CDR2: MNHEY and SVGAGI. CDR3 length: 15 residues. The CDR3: CASSYPGQGNTEAFF. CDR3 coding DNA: TGTGCCAGCAGTTACCCGGGACAGGGGAACACTGAAGCTTTCTTT.

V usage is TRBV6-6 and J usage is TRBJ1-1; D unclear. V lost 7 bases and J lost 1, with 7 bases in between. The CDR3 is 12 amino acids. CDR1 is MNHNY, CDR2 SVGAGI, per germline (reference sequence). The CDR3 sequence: CASKQSNTEAFF. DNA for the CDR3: TGTGCCAGCAAACAGTCGAACACTGAAGCTTTCTTT.

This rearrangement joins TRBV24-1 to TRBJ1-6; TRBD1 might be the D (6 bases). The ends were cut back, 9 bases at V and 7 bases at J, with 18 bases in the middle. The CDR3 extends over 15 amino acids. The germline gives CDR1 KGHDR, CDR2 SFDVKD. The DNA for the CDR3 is TGTGCCACCTACGAGGGGGGGCACTACAATTCACCCCTCCACTTT. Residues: CATYEGGHYNSPLHF.

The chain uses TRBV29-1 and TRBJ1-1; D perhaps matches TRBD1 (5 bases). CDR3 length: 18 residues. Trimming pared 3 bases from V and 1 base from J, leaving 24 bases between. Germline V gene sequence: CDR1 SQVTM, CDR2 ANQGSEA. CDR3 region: CSVEMGFKGLRGNTEAFF. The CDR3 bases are TGCAGCGTTGAGATGGGTTTTAAGGGTCTTAGGGGGAACACTGAAGCTTTCTTT.